This T cell receptor beta chain was sequenced in a study of OX40 agonist ivuxolimab in advanced cancers. Study as a whole: Partial responses were achieved by three patients: one hepatocellular carcinoma, two cutaneous melanoma.

Method: immunoSEQ multiplex PCR; TCRdb's copy keeps in-frame clones and lacks some. The sample consists of roughly 36,000 clones, 80% to 85% of them appearing once. Study-wide results and limits: Partial responders treated at 0.1-3.0 mg/kg exhibited clonal expansion among the lowest measured.

This clone was seen once. The antigen remains undetermined. The CDR3 has 11 residues. Trimming shortened V by 2 bases and J by 9 bases, and 8 bases separated the two germline ends. Germline V gene sequence: CDR1 MNHEY, CDR2 SVGAGI. The clonotype comes from an adult with an advanced solid tumor such as melanoma, head and neck, liver or kidney cancer. This specimen was CD4+ or CD8+ T cells sorted from blood, taken in a trial of the OX40 agonist ivuxolimab. J is TRBJ2-7 and V is TRBV6-5, with D uncertain. CDR3 coding DNA: TGTGCCAGCAGTTACGGGGTAGCGCAGTACTTC. Translated, it gives CASSYGVAQYF.